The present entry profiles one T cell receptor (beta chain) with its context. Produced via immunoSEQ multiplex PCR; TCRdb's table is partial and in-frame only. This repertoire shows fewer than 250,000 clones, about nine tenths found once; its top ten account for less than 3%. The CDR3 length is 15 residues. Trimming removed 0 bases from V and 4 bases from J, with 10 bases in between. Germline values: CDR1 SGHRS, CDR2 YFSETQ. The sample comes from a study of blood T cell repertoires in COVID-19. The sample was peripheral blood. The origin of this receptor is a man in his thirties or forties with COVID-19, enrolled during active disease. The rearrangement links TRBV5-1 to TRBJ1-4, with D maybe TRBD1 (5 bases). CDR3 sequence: CASSLAEQGNEKLFF. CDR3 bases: TGCGCCAGCAGCTTGGCGGAGCAGGGTAATGAAAAACTGTTTTTT.